This T cell receptor (beta chain) is from a study of T cell changes during pregnancy in multiple sclerosis. This CDR3 has 13 residues. In germline, CDR1 is LNHDA, CDR2 SQIVND (reference sequence). V lost 3 bases and J 7 bases, leaving 10 bases between the germline ends. The table came from immunoSEQ multiplex PCR; TCRdb's copy has only in-frame clones and leaves some out. This table has 90,000 to 120,000 clones, approximately 94% appearing once. Sequenced material: peripheral blood, taken before pregnancy. The clonotype was recovered from a female donor with multiple sclerosis, enrolled in a pregnancy study. The J gene is TRBJ1-5, the V gene TRBV19; D is perhaps TRBD1 (5 bases). CDR3 loop: CASSIGGWQPQHF. The CDR3 DNA reads as TGTGCCAGTAGTATCGGGGGTTGGCAGCCCCAGCATTTT.